This is a list of T cell receptor beta chains from one sample in a study of OX40 agonist ivuxolimab in advanced cancers. Sequencing used immunoSEQ multiplex PCR; TCRdb keeps in-frame clones, though not all of them. Among approximately 94,000 clones listed, 89% were seen once. Sequences were derived from CD4+ or CD8+ T cells sorted from blood, sampled in a trial of the OX40 agonist ivuxolimab. The source is an adult with an advanced solid tumor such as melanoma, head and neck, liver or kidney cancer. Each CDR3 is given with its conserved first and last residue.

TRBV6-1	TRBJ1-6	CASSEADRQVGVYNSPLHF
TRBV30	TRBJ2-7	CAWSVQGYEQYF
TRBV5-4	TRBJ2-5	CASIKKSGAEETQYF
TRBV7-8	TRBJ2-3	CASSPLQGKTQYF
TRBV5-1	TRBJ1-1	CASSTGYTEAFF
TRBV5-1	TRBJ2-2	CASSSTSGTNTGELFF
TRBV19	TRBJ1-1	CASSDRGRIPGGAFF
TRBV6-5	TRBJ2-7	CASRPRDRGSYEQYF
TRBV19	TRBJ1-2	CASSIQGARMSYGYTF
TRBV5-1	TRBJ2-1	CASSLAPSLAGGGSEQFF
TRBV6-1	TRBJ2-5	CASSDKLRRETQYF
TRBV6-6	TRBJ1-5	CASSSLGNQPQHF
TRBV28	TRBJ1-5	CASNTLGNQPQHF
TRBV9	TRBJ1-4	CASSVASGGEGKLFF
TRBV7-2	TRBJ1-4	CASSLGRTANEKLFF
TRBV9	TRBJ1-2	CASSAIAGYGYTF
TRBV7-9	TRBJ2-4	CASSLAYELAKNIQYF
TRBV28	TRBJ2-7	CASSLWGGMGEQYF
TRBV5-1	TRBJ2-3	CASSLAGHNTDTQYF
TRBV19	TRBJ2-7	CASSLRTGYEQYF
TRBV11-2	TRBJ1-5	CASSYGLGNSNQPQHF
TRBV2	TRBJ1-4	CASEWDRRLVTNEKLFF
TRBV4-1	TRBJ2-5	CASSQEVGRVETQYF
TRBV5-1	TRBJ1-1	CASSLGQGWNTEAFF
TRBV7-9	TRBJ2-3	CASSFPRGDTQYF
TRBV4-2	TRBJ1-2	CASSQVPGRKGGSYGYTF
TRBV30	TRBJ1-5	CAWSAGAGTANQPQHF
TRBV5-6	TRBJ1-2	CASSFPGQGDYGYTF
TRBV6-5	TRBJ1-5	CASSPFRGVNQPQHF
TRBV10-2	TRBJ2-7	CASTWTSEYEQYF
TRBV7-6	TRBJ2-5	CASSLGGGAGTQYF
TRBV6-4	TRBJ1-6	CASSDSGGSPLHF
TRBV5-1	TRBJ1-1	CASRDPGGTEAFF
TRBV4-2	TRBJ1-6	CASSQGDRGGNSPLHF
TRBV10-3	TRBJ1-2	CAISESHGYTF
TRBV5-4	TRBJ2-7	CASSLLAGTSYEQYF
TRBV7-2	TRBJ1-6	CASSALTSGRYSPLHF
TRBV14	TRBJ2-3	CASSQRAGVTDTQYF
TRBV5-1	TRBJ2-7	CASSLGGQLTYEQYF
TRBV2	TRBJ1-2	CASSLKRDTTIYGYTF
TRBV28	TRBJ1-1	CASKDRGNTEAFF
TRBV29-1	TRBJ1-2	CSVEDRGSYGYTF